This T cell receptor (beta chain) derives from a study of lymphopenia after photon versus proton radiotherapy. Whole-study findings and limits: Authors raise, but do not show, better survival with proton therapy. Photon-treated patients lost naive T cells and TCR diversity; proton-treated stayed stable.

Details on this clone: Its antigen is not known.

Germline loops: CDR1 GTSNPN, CDR2 SVGIG (reference sequence). This CDR3 comprises 14 residues. Trimming stripped 5 bases from V and 1 base from J, with 9 bases between. This table comes from immunoSEQ multiplex PCR, and its TCRdb copy is limited to in-frame clones, with some not included. Here the sample spans about 16,000 clones, 88% being singletons. This material consisted of peripheral blood, taken from a patient treated with proton-based radiotherapy. This TCR was recovered from a woman aged 55-70 years with cholangiocarcinoma. Some clones in this sample may be carry-over from other donors' samples. The chain couples TRBV30 to TRBJ2-6; D remains ambiguous. The CDR3, as DNA: TGTGCCTGGGGCCCCGGATCTGGGGCCAACGTCCTGACTTTC. Encoded protein: CAWGPGSGANVLTF.